The 9 T cell receptor beta chains given below trace back to one sample, sequenced in a study of T cell repertoires in cytomegalovirus infection (dated by TCRdb to the late 2010s). Sequencing relied on an Illumina HiSeq 1500. TCRdb reprocessing: public reads trimmed at Q25 with fastp, clones called with MiXCR, in-frame beta chains kept. Entries are consolidated by CDR3 protein sequence, retaining the most common genes and DNA. The sample has 600,000 to 700,000 distinct CDR3 sequences on record, roughly a third of them singletons. The ten top clones hold 18% of the sample. The sample's treatment or condition label, in plain terms: in vitro stimulation with specific CMV peptide epitopes to enrich CMV-specific T cells. The antigens for these receptors are not known. Sequenced material: cultured PBMCs, taken from culture after CMV antigen stimulation. Receptor source: a human donor in good health (CMV status not recorded). Some clones in this sample may be carry-over from other donors' samples.

The chain employs TRBV7-2 and TRBJ1-1; D is undetermined. V was clipped by 5 bases and J by 6 bases, with 22 bases between them. The CDR3 totals 16 residues. Germline CDR1 is SGHTA and CDR2 is FQGNSA. The CDR3 loop is CASSLLGGVEQAEAFF. CDR3 nucleotide sequence: TGTGCCAGCAGCCTTCTAGGAGGCGTTGAACAAGCTGAAGCTTTCTTT.

V usage is TRBV14 and J usage is TRBJ2-5; D call uncertain. CDR3 length: 15 residues. CDR1 and CDR2 (germline): SGHDN, FVKESK. V gave up 0 bases and J gave up 4 bases, with 12 bases separating them. CDR3 protein: CASSQEVWGLETQYF. The CDR3 DNA reads as TGTGCCAGCAGCCAAGAAGTTTGGGGTTTAGAGACCCAGTACTTC.

The chain recombines TRBV20-1 with TRBJ1-1, with 7 bases aligning to TRBD1. The CDR3 is made up of 11 amino acids. The J segment lost 8 bases and the V segment lost 5 bases, leaving 5 bases of the junction unmatched. CDR1 and CDR2 (germline): DFQATT, SNEGSKA (reference sequence). The CDR3 here is CSAQQGPEAFF. The CDR3 DNA reads as TGCAGTGCTCAACAGGGGCCCGAAGCTTTCTTT.

This chain uses TRBV4-1 with TRBJ1-2; maybe TRBD1 (5 bases). This CDR3 region has 14 residues. In germline, CDR1 is MGHRA, CDR2 YSYEKL. Deletions cut 0 bases from V and 6 bases from J, with 11 bases between. The CDR3 sequence is CASSQEPRANGYTF. The CDR3 coding sequence is TGCGCCAGCAGCCAAGAACCCAGGGCGAATGGCTACACCTTC.

This chain joins TRBV5-5 and TRBJ2-5, with D maybe TRBD1 (5 bases). The V and J ends lost 5 bases and 1 base respectively, with 18 bases between them. Per germline, CDR1 SGHKS and CDR2 YYEKEE (reference sequence). The CDR3 sequence is 16 residues long. CDR3 residues: CASRAADSALQETQYF. In DNA, the CDR3 is TGTGCCAGCAGGGCTGCTGACAGCGCCCTCCAAGAGACCCAGTACTTC.

The rearrangement links TRBV18 to TRBJ1-1; D is possibly TRBD1 (6 bases). The CDR3 covers 13 residues. Germline-derived CDR1 and CDR2 are KGHSH and LQKENI. V was shortened by 6 bases and J by 11 bases, with 19 bases between the two germline ends. The CDR3 DNA reads TGTGCCAGCTCCCCGAATCAAAGGACAGACGCTTTCTTT. Its translation is CASSPNQRTDAFF.

J is TRBJ2-1 and V is TRBV9; maybe TRBD2 (7 bases). V was clipped by 0 bases and J by 6 bases, with 13 bases between them. CDR1 is SGDLS and CDR2 is YYNGEE in the germline V gene. The CDR3 loop spans 15 amino acids. The CDR3 bases are TGTGCCAGCAGCGTAGGGGGGGGGGCCTTCAATGAGCAGTTCTTC. Translation: CASSVGGGAFNEQFF.

J is TRBJ2-7 and V is TRBV4-3; 8 nucleotides agree with TRBD1. CDR1 is LGHNA and CDR2 is YSLEER in the germline V gene. Trimming took 0 bases from V and 4 from J; bases not matched to a gene: 11. CDR3 size: 17 residues. The CDR3, as DNA: TGCGCCAGCAGCCAAGATCTTGTGTCAGGGGGCGCGTACGAGCAGTACTTC. The encoded protein is CASSQDLVSGGAYEQYF.

The rearrangement links TRBV7-8 to TRBJ2-2; D gene uncertain. Trimming took 4 bases from V and 5 from J, leaving 8 bases between them. CDR1 and CDR2 (germline): SGHVS, FQNEAQ. This CDR3 contains 13 residues. The CDR3 DNA reads TGTGCCAGCAGCTGGGTGCGGACCGGGGAGCTGTTTTTT. It translates to CASSWVRTGELFF.